Sequencing of this T cell receptor (beta chain) was carried out in a study of control samples from healthy donors and cancer patients. The CDR3 is made up of 13 amino acids. Trimming took 2 bases from V and 6 from J, leaving 10 bases between them. In germline, CDR1 is MNHEY, CDR2 SMNVEV (reference sequence). Assay: immunoSEQ multiplex PCR; the TCRdb copy retains only in-frame clones and omits some. The profile shows under 450,000 clones, about 93% of them singletons. The chain has TRBV27 and TRBJ1-2; D is possibly TRBD1 (5 bases). Sequenced input: PBMCs. This receptor was obtained from a man aged 35-49 years with head and neck cancer. The DNA for the CDR3 is TGTGCCAGCAGTTTAAATCCCAGGGATGGCTACACCTTC. This translates into CASSLNPRDGYTF.